The entry that follows covers one T cell receptor beta chain sequence. Its antigen is not known. Sequencing was performed with immunoSEQ multiplex PCR; in TCRdb, only in-frame clones are kept and a portion is missing. The sample lists more than 85,000 clones; about 91% were seen once. The record originates from a study of T cell responses to AZD1222 COVID-19 vaccine. Broader study findings: Donors in the cohort were predominantly white British and more often female, and clonal diversity was possibly underestimated. Spike was spanned by vaccine-associated CD4 TCRs, with dominance at 160-218 and 743-854.

Germline V lookup: CDR1 SGHRS, CDR2 YFSETQ. This CDR3 comprises 12 residues. Trimming took 3 bases from V and 6 from J, leaving 9 bases between them. The chain is built from TRBV5-1 and TRBJ1-1; D ambiguous. This TCR came from an adult in good health. Sequenced material: peripheral blood, taken on day 0 of AZD1222 vaccination. CDR3 protein: CASSSPGAEAFF. CDR3 in DNA: TGCGCCAGCAGCTCTCCCGGGGCTGAAGCTTTCTTT.